Sequencing of this T cell receptor (beta chain) was carried out in a study of early T cells in non-severe SARS-CoV-2 infection. Unique molecular identifiers were affixed to single, distinct cDNA molecules. TCRdb re-derived calls from the 5' RACE reads in MiXCR, one entry per CDR3 protein. The profile shows 60,000 to 65,000 distinct CDR3 sequences, less than 10% of them singletons. CDR3 size: 13 residues. Deletions cut 3 bases from V and 9 bases from J, with 14 bases between. This clonotype has a handful of counts. The chain has TRBV12-3 or TRBV12-4 and TRBJ1-2; D is undetermined. Sequenced material: whole blood. This clonotype originated in an adult who was a healthcare worker with PCR-confirmed SARS-CoV-2 infection or an uninfected control (not recorded which). The DNA of the CDR3 is TGTGCCAGCAGTTTTAGAGTGGAGCGGAGCTACACCTTC. It codes for CASSFRVERSYTF.